The clone carrying this T cell receptor beta chain was counted ten times or more. Antigen: not known. This CDR3 spans 12 amino acids. Per germline, CDR1 SGDLS and CDR2 YYNGEE. The V end lost 5 bases, the J end lost 4 bases, and 8 bases lay between the germline ends. This entry comes from a study of molecular identifiers for immune sequencing clone quantification. Turning to the study itself: Split five ways in replicates, RNA from about 20,000 or 100,000 naive CD8 cells had four portions sequenced. Study results and caveats: Effector cells had over 98% of their molecules in clones above 20 RNA copies, while naive cells had under 1%.

Each CDR3 protein gets one entry after TCRdb re-called the PCR reads with MiXCR. The sample records just under 650,000 distinct CDR3 sequences, around 20% being singletons. This rearrangement joins TRBV9 to TRBJ2-3; D gene ambiguous. The sequencing input was naive CD8+ T cells from blood, with Jurkat cell RNA spiked in. Described subset: FACS-sorted CD8+CD4-CCR7+CD45RA+ naive T cells. This receptor was taken from a human donor in good health. Some libraries in this study had Jurkat cell RNA spiked in. This chain's CDR3 is CASSSAPDTQYF. CDR3 in DNA: TGTGCCAGCAGTTCCGCTCCAGATACGCAGTATTTT.